These 22 T cell receptor beta chains share one sample of origin, sequenced in a study of multiple sclerosis patients with progressive multifocal leukoencephalopathy. Described time point: before natalizumab initiation. Only in-frame clones appear in the TCRdb table, and some are missing; sequencing was by immunoSEQ multiplex PCR. The repertoire holds more than 25,000 clones, around 89% seen once, with 1.1% in the top ten. Sequencing used PBMCs. These receptors came from a human donor with multiple sclerosis.

V is TRBV7-2 and J is TRBJ2-3; TRBD1 matches at 7 bases. The length of the CDR3 is 14 residues. J gave up 4 bases and V 3 bases, and 4 bases lay outside the gene matches. The V gene's germline CDR1 is SGHTA and CDR2 FQGNSA. CDR3 nucleotides: TGTGCCAGCAGCTTGGACAGGTGGGCAGATACGCAGTATTTT. The encoded protein is CASSLDRWADTQYF.

V is TRBV28 and J is TRBJ2-7; D gene unclear. The CDR3 extends over 11 amino acids. Germline CDR1 is MDHEN and CDR2 is SYDVKM. V lost 5 bases, J lost 6 bases, and 8 bases lay in between. CDR3 sequence: CASSLVSEQYF. CDR3 DNA: TGTGCCAGCAGTCTGGTATCCGAGCAGTACTTC. The whole variable domain, remainder taken from reference TRBV28 and TRBJ2-7, is DVKVTQSSRYLVKRTGEKVFLECVQDMDHENMFWYRQDPGLGLRLIYFSYDVKMKEKGDIPEGYSVSREKKERFSLILESASTNQTSMYLCASSLVSEQYFGPGTRLTVT.

The V gene is TRBV7-9, the J gene TRBJ2-2; the D gene is possibly TRBD1 (6 bases). V lost 6 bases and J 4 bases, leaving 15 bases between the germline ends. This CDR3 has 15 residues. Germline assignment: CDR1 SEHNR and CDR2 FQNEAQ (reference sequence). The CDR3 spells CASRLSGQSTGELFF. The CDR3 bases are TGTGCCAGCAGATTGTCCGGACAGAGCACCGGGGAGCTGTTTTTT.

J is TRBJ2-5 and V is TRBV6-6; possibly TRBD1 for D (5 bases). V lost 6 bases, J lost 5 bases, and 16 bases lay in between. The CDR3 contains 14 residues. Germline CDR1 reads MNHNY; CDR2 reads SVGAGI (reference sequence). CDR3 nucleotides: TGTGCCAGCAGGCCTCAGGGAAGTAGGGAGACCCAGTACTTC. It encodes CASRPQGSRETQYF.

The sample holds one count of this clone. The chain links TRBV9 to TRBJ2-1; TRBD2 matches at 9 bases. Trimming took 2 bases from V and 4 from J; bases not matched to a gene: 10. The CDR3 sequence is 17 residues long. Germline V CDR1 and CDR2: SGDLS, YYNGEE. The CDR3 nucleotides are TGTGCCAGCAGCGTCGTGGGGAGCGGGGGGCGTTACAATGAGCAGTTCTTC. It codes for CASSVVGSGGRYNEQFF.

V is TRBV10-1 and J is TRBJ2-7, with TRBD2 as a possible D gene (6 bases). The CDR3 covers 16 residues. The V gene's germline CDR1 is WNHNN and CDR2 SYGVQD (reference sequence). The ends were cut back, 1 base at V and 2 bases at J, with 15 bases in the middle. CDR3 in amino acids: CASSELEGMSPYEQYF. In DNA form, the CDR3 reads TGCGCCAGCAGTGAGTTGGAGGGGATGAGTCCCTACGAGCAGTACTTC.

This clone has just a few counts. This chain links TRBV7-9 with TRBJ1-4; maybe TRBD1 (5 bases). CDR3 length: 15 residues. The V and J ends lost 5 bases and 6 bases respectively, with 16 bases between them. Germline V gives CDR1 SEHNR, CDR2 FQNEAQ (reference sequence). The DNA of the CDR3 is TGTGCCAGCAGCCGCGCCCTGGGGCAGGATGAAAAACTGTTTTTT. Translating it yields CASSRALGQDEKLFF.

The V and J genes are TRBV10-2 and TRBJ1-2; TRBD1 agrees at 9 bases. From germline, CDR1 is WSHSY and CDR2 SAAADI. CDR3 size: 13 residues. V lost 5 bases, J lost 7 bases, and 5 bases stayed unmatched. CDR3 DNA sequence: TGCGCCAGCAGTACCGGGACAGGGATTGGCTACACCTTC. Its protein is CASSTGTGIGYTF.

The chain links TRBV7-2 to TRBJ1-5; a weak D match, TRBD1 (5 bases). Trimming left V 5 bases short and J 4 bases short, with 12 bases between. Germline CDR1 SGHTA, CDR2 FQGNSA. This CDR3 comprises 14 residues. In DNA form, the CDR3 reads TGTGCCAGCAGCCCTAGGTGGGGGAATCAGCCCCAGCATTTT. Its protein is CASSPRWGNQPQHF.

The V call is TRBV6-1, the J call TRBJ1-2, with TRBD1 as a possible D gene (5 bases). V was clipped by 6 bases and J by 8 bases, with 19 bases between them. The CDR3 consists of 14 residues. Germline V gene lookup returns CDR1 MNHNS and CDR2 SASEGT. The CDR3, as DNA: TGTGCCAGCAGCACGAACCTAGGGGACGGAGGCTACACCTTC. Protein: CASSTNLGDGGYTF.

This sequence joins TRBV5-1 and TRBJ2-5; tentatively, D is TRBD1 (6 bases). The ends were cut back, 4 bases at V and 2 bases at J, with 18 bases in the middle. The CDR3 spans 16 residues. Germline CDR1 reads SGHRS; CDR2 reads YFSETQ. This chain's CDR3 is CASSPTTGTRQETQYF. DNA of the CDR3: TGCGCCAGCAGCCCAACGACCGGGACACGACAAGAGACCCAGTACTTC.

The V call is TRBV28, the J call TRBJ2-1, with 10 nucleotides matching TRBD1. J gave up 7 bases and V 6 bases, and 3 bases lay outside the gene matches. The V gene's germline CDR1 is MDHEN and CDR2 SYDVKM. This CDR3 has 13 amino acids. The CDR3 protein is CASRRTGGNEQFF. DNA of the CDR3: TGTGCCAGCAGGCGGACAGGGGGGAATGAGCAGTTCTTC.

V and J are TRBV15 and TRBJ1-4; D perhaps matches TRBD1 (6 bases). This CDR3 has 16 amino acids. V was clipped by 5 bases and J by 6 bases, with 19 bases between them. The germline CDR1 and CDR2 sequences are LNHNV and YYDKDF (reference sequence). CDR3 protein: CATSAGPRGGDEKLFF. CDR3 coding DNA: TGTGCCACCAGCGCGGGCCCTAGGGGGGGCGATGAAAAACTGTTTTTT.

This chain connects TRBV7-3 to TRBJ2-7; D is perhaps TRBD1 (5 bases). Trimming removed 8 bases from V and 0 bases from J, with 11 bases in between. Germline V CDR1 and CDR2: SGHTA, FQGTGA. The CDR3 contains 13 residues. For the CDR3, the DNA is TGTGCCAGCCAAGGCAGGGACTCCTACGAGCAGTACTTC. Its translation: CASQGRDSYEQYF. The whole variable domain, remainder taken from reference TRBV7-3 and TRBJ2-7, is GAGVSQTPSNKVTEKGKYVELRCDPISGHTALYWYRQSLGQGPEFLIYFQGTGAADDSGLPNDRFFAVRPEGSVSTLKIQRTERGDSAVYLCASQGRDSYEQYFGPGTRLTVT.

This sequence joins TRBV5-1 and TRBJ1-1, with a possible D match to TRBD1 (5 bases). The V end was cut by 0 bases, the J end by 1 base, with 7 bases between. Germline-derived CDR1 and CDR2 are SGHRS and YFSETQ. The CDR3 totals 14 residues. In DNA, the CDR3 is TGCGCCAGCAGCTTGGGGGGCGGGAACACTGAAGCTTTCTTT. Translated, it gives CASSLGGGNTEAFF.

This chain connects TRBV9 to TRBJ1-5, with D unclear. Germline V gene lookup returns CDR1 SGDLS and CDR2 YYNGEE. V was cut by 2 bases and J by 3 bases, with 12 bases left in between. The length of the CDR3 is 15 residues. This CDR3 is CASSVGINANQPQHF. CDR3 in DNA: TGTGCCAGCAGCGTCGGGATAAATGCCAATCAGCCCCAGCATTTT.

The chain has TRBV4-3 and TRBJ2-7, with D perhaps matching TRBD1 (6 bases). Germline loops: CDR1 LGHNA, CDR2 YSLEER. V shed 1 base and J shed 2 bases, with 12 bases lying between them. The CDR3 covers 15 residues. The DNA of the CDR3 is TGCGCCAGCAGCCAAGGGTATGCAGGGGCCTACGAGCAGTACTTC. Translation: CASSQGYAGAYEQYF.

This sequence joins TRBV7-2 and TRBJ2-5, with D uncertain. Germline assignment: CDR1 SGHTA and CDR2 FQGNSA. Trimming pared 7 bases from V and 3 bases from J, leaving 12 bases between. This CDR3 has 13 residues. In DNA, the CDR3 is TGTGCCAGCACCTCACGTGGGGAAGAGACCCAGTACTTC. Amino acid sequence: CASTSRGEETQYF. The full variable domain, completed using reference TRBV7-2 and TRBJ2-5, is GAGVSQSPSNKVTEKGKDVELRCDPISGHTALYWYRQSLGQGLEFLIYFQGNSAPDKSGLPSDRFSAERTGGSVSTLTIQRTQQEDSAVYLCASTSRGEETQYFGPGTRLLVL.

The chain employs TRBV25-1 and TRBJ2-5, with D maybe TRBD1 (5 bases). The assigned J gene may be wrong: the sequence end matches TRBJ2-7 better. Germline CDR1 and CDR2: MGHDK and SYGVNS. CDR3 length: 17 amino acids. The CDR3 spells CASILTPGMGSDYEQYF. In DNA form, the CDR3 reads TGTGCCAGCATTCTCACCCCAGGGATGGGGTCGGACTACGAGCAGTACTTC.

The chain uses TRBV5-1 and TRBJ2-7; D is possibly TRBD2 (5 bases). Germline CDR1 SGHRS, CDR2 YFSETQ. This CDR3 region has 13 residues. V was shortened by 1 base and J by 6 bases, with 11 bases between the two germline ends. CDR3 loop: CASSLKAEGEQYF. CDR3 DNA sequence: TGCGCCAGCAGCTTGAAGGCTGAGGGCGAGCAGTACTTC.

The CDR3 DNA sequence: TGTGCCAGTAGGCGGACAGGGAGAGAAAAACTGTTTTTT. It is translated as CASRRTGREKLFF. V usage is TRBV19 and J usage is TRBJ1-4; 8 nucleotides align to TRBD1. Per the germline V gene, CDR1 is LNHDA and CDR2 is SQIVND (reference sequence). With 6 bases clipped from V and 8 bases from J, the junction kept 5 bases outside the gene matches. This CDR3 comprises 13 residues.

CDR3 region: CASSFTANYGYTF. CDR3 nucleotides: TGTGCCAGCAGTTTTACAGCTAACTATGGCTACACCTTC. The chain employs TRBV28 and TRBJ1-2; D gene unclear. The CDR3 consists of 13 residues. Germline V gives CDR1 MDHEN, CDR2 SYDVKM. Trimming took 3 bases from V and 0 from J, leaving 5 bases between them.